The sequence of this T cell receptor (beta chain) was determined in a study of blood T cell repertoires in COVID-19. Study as a whole: There were acute and convalescent COVID-19 samples, and they came from the United States, Italy and Spain. In each case, the material was cDNA or gDNA derived from T cells, B-cell-depleted T cells, or PBMCs.

Method: immunoSEQ multiplex PCR; TCRdb's copy keeps in-frame clones and lacks some. The sample includes more than 110,000 clones, 80% to 85% of them seen just once. CDR1 SGHTS and CDR2 YDEGEE come from the germline V gene. The CDR3 is made up of 13 amino acids. Trimming at V came to 2 bases and at J to 10 bases, leaving 3 bases not matched to a gene. The source material was peripheral blood. The chain uses TRBV5-8 and TRBJ1-6, with 7 bases identical to TRBD1. The source of this sequence is a woman of 80 years or more with acute or convalescent COVID-19. CDR3 in DNA: TGTGCCAGCAGCTTTAGACAGGGATCACCCCTCCACTTT. It specifies CASSFRQGSPLHF.